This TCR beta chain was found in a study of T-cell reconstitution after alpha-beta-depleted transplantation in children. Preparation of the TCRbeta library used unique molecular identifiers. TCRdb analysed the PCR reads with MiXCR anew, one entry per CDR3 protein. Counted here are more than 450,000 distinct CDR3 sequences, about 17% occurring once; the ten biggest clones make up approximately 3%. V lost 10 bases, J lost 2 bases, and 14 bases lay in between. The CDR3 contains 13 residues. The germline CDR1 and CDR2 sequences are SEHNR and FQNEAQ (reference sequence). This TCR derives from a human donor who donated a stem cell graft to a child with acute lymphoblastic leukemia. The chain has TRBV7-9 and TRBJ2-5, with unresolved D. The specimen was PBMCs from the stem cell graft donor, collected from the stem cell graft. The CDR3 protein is CATAHSTQETQYF. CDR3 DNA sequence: TGTGCCACGGCTCACAGTACTCAAGAGACCCAGTACTTC.